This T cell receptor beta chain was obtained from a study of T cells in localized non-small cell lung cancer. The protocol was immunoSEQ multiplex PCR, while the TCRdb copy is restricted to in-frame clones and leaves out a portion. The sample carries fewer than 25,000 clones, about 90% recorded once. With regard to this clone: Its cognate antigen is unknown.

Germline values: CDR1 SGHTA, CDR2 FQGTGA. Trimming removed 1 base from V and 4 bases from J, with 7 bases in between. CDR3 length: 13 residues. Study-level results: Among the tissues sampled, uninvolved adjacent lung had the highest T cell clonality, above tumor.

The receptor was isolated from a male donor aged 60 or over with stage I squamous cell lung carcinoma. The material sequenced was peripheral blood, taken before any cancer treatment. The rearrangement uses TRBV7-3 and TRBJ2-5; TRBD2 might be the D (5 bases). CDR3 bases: TGTGCCAGCAGCTTAAGACGGGGAGAGACCCAGTACTTC. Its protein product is CASSLRRGETQYF.